This TCR beta chain was sequenced in a study of T cells in Graves' hyperthyroidism and ophthalmopathy. V was trimmed by 1 base and J by 4 bases, leaving 10 bases between them. Germline assignment: CDR1 LGHNT and CDR2 FRNRAP. CDR3 length equals 14 residues. The TCR beta CDR3 regions underwent amplification using RNA transcripts as the source. HTBI primers were the set used in a first-round RT-PCR of the TCR CDR3. Each CDR3 protein gets one entry after TCRdb re-called the multiplex PCR reads with MiXCR. The table lists hundreds of thousands of distinct CDR3 sequences, 16% of them singletons. At least ten counts were recorded for this clonotype.

V is TRBV12-5 and J is TRBJ1-1; the D is unclear. The TCR was taken from a young woman with Graves' hyperthyroidism. The source material was blood. CDR3 nucleotides: TGTGCTAGTGGTTTGGCCAGCTTCGGCACTGAAGCTTTCTTT. It is translated as CASGLASFGTEAFF.